The next 18 T cell receptor beta chains were all read from a single sample in a study of OX40 agonist ivuxolimab in advanced cancers. The assay was immunoSEQ multiplex PCR, and TCRdb's table has in-frame clones only and misses some. The sample lists 25,000 to 30,000 clones; about 80% were seen once. Sequenced material: CD4+ or CD8+ T cells sorted from blood, taken in a trial of the OX40 agonist ivuxolimab. Source of these receptors: an adult with an advanced solid tumor such as melanoma, head and neck, liver or kidney cancer.

The chain carries TRBV4-1 and TRBJ1-1, with D tentatively TRBD1 (5 bases). This CDR3 is built from 16 residues. Germline V gene lookup returns CDR1 MGHRA and CDR2 YSYEKL. The ends were cut back, 6 bases at V and 1 base at J, with 18 bases in the middle. In DNA, the CDR3 is TGCGCCAGCAGTCTAAGAGTACAGGCCTCGAACACTGAAGCTTTCTTT. As protein: CASSLRVQASNTEAFF.

The rearrangement links TRBV5-5 to TRBJ2-7; possibly TRBD1 for D (6 bases). V gave up 4 bases and J gave up 2 bases, with 10 bases separating them. The V gene's germline CDR1 is SGHKS and CDR2 YYEKEE (reference sequence). This CDR3 is 13 amino acids long. DNA for the CDR3: TGTGCCAGCAGCCCCCGGGACACCTACGAGCAGTACTTC. Its translation: CASSPRDTYEQYF.

The genes are TRBV7-8 and TRBJ2-3; possible D gene TRBD2, 7 bases. The CDR3 loop spans 15 amino acids. V lost 10 bases and J lost 1, with 18 bases in between. Per germline, CDR1 SGHVS and CDR2 FQNEAQ. The CDR3: CATWLGGARTDTQYF. The CDR3 DNA reads TGTGCCACCTGGCTAGGGGGGGCCCGCACAGATACGCAGTATTTT.

Comments on this clone: A junction boundary mismatches the germline segment, possibly from a read error. J is TRBJ2-7 and V is TRBV6-5; unclear D gene. The length of the CDR3 is 14 residues. Germline V lookup: CDR1 MNHEY, CDR2 SVGAGI. CDR3 coding DNA: TGTGCCAGCAGTGATGTTAAGGGCTCCCACGAGCAGTACTTC. Translation: CASSDVKGSHEQYF.

The chain combines TRBV5-4 with TRBJ2-2, with TRBD2 matching 8 bases. The V and J ends lost 4 bases and 5 bases, in that order; junction bases with no gene match: 13. The CDR3 is 17 amino acids. Per germline, CDR1 SGHNT and CDR2 YYREEE (reference sequence). DNA for the CDR3: TGTGCCAGCAGCCGGCCCGTCGGGACTAGGGGGACCGGGGAGCTGTTTTTT. Its translation is CASSRPVGTRGTGELFF.

The rearrangement links TRBV5-8 to TRBJ1-5; D is unresolved. V was shortened by 0 bases and J by 5 bases, with 15 bases between the two germline ends. Germline V gives CDR1 SGHTS, CDR2 YDEGEE. The CDR3 extends over 16 amino acids. The CDR3 spells CASSLAEGSFYQPQHF. CDR3 DNA: TGTGCCAGCAGCTTGGCCGAGGGTAGTTTTTATCAGCCCCAGCATTTT.

The chain uses TRBV29-1 and TRBJ2-7; D remains ambiguous. The CDR3 is 12 amino acids. Trimming cost V 5 bases and J 3 bases, with 11 bases left between them. The germline gives CDR1 SQVTM, CDR2 ANQGSEA. The CDR3 DNA reads TGCAGCGTTCTCGCTGACGGCTACGAGCAGTACTTC. Its translation is CSVLADGYEQYF.

Notes on this clone: One end of the junction varies from germline; a read error may be responsible. This chain joins TRBV7-3 and TRBJ2-7, with D perhaps given as TRBD1 or TRBD2 (5 bases each). Germline lookup yields CDR1 SGHTA and CDR2 FQGTGA. The CDR3 is 14 amino acids. CDR3 sequence: CASSFGGYGYGQYF. The CDR3 DNA follows: TGTGCCAGCAGCTTTGGGGGTTACGGGTACGGGCAGTACTTC.

The rearrangement links TRBV4-3 to TRBJ2-3; a possible D gene is TRBD2 (6 bases). The V end lost 0 bases, the J end lost 3 bases, and 10 bases lay between the germline ends. This CDR3 is built from 15 residues. Germline CDR1 reads LGHNA; CDR2 reads YSLEER. In DNA form, the CDR3 reads TGCGCCAGCAGCCAAGATTTCGGGGGAACAGATACGCAGTATTTT. Protein sequence: CASSQDFGGTDTQYF.

This clone has only one observation. The genes are TRBV27 and TRBJ2-2; D unclear. The V and J ends lost 6 bases and 5 bases respectively, with 10 bases between them. Per the germline V gene, CDR1 is MNHEY and CDR2 is SMNVEV (reference sequence). The CDR3 sequence is 13 residues long. This CDR3 reads CASSFSVTGELFF. CDR3 nucleotide sequence: TGTGCCAGCAGCTTTTCAGTAACCGGGGAGCTGTTTTTT.

V and J are TRBV7-9 and TRBJ2-7; a weak D match, TRBD1 (5 bases). V lost 4 bases and J lost 0, with 7 bases in between. The CDR3 spans 13 residues. Per germline, CDR1 SEHNR and CDR2 FQNEAQ (reference sequence). The CDR3 region has the DNA TGTGCCAGCAGCTCCGACAGCTCCTACGAGCAGTACTTC. Translation gives CASSSDSSYEQYF.

The V call is TRBV25-1, the J call TRBJ1-1, with D uncertain. The germline CDR1 and CDR2 sequences are MGHDK and SYGVNS. Trimming stripped 5 bases from V and 2 bases from J, with 6 bases between. CDR3 length equals 12 residues. CDR3 protein: CASSYPNTEAFF. Written as DNA, the CDR3 is TGTGCCAGCAGTTATCCTAACACTGAAGCTTTCTTT. The full variable domain, with the rest looked up from reference TRBV25-1 and TRBJ1-1, is EADIYQTPRYLVIGTGKKITLECSQTMGHDKMYWYQQDPGMELHLIHYSYGVNSTEKGDLSSESTVSRIRTEHFPLTLESARPSHTSQYLCASSYPNTEAFFGQGTRLTVV.

The CDR3 region is CASKQATGDYGYTF. The CDR3 DNA follows: TGTGCCAGCAAACAGGCGACAGGGGACTATGGCTACACCTTC. This sequence joins TRBV6-6 and TRBJ1-2; 8 bases fit TRBD1. J gave up 3 bases and V 7 bases, and 7 bases lay outside the gene matches. This CDR3 has 14 amino acids. Germline CDR1 is MNHNY and CDR2 is SVGAGI (reference sequence).

This chain uses TRBV7-9 with TRBJ2-3; TRBD2 agrees at 9 bases. The CDR3 has 16 residues. Trimming cost V 4 bases and J 1 base; bases outside gene matches: 6. Germline assignment: CDR1 SEHNR and CDR2 FQNEAQ (reference sequence). CDR3 loop: CASSSTVAGGTDTQYF. The CDR3 DNA follows: TGTGCCAGCAGCTCAACCGTAGCGGGGGGCACAGATACGCAGTATTTT.

This clone came up once. This chain uses TRBV15 with TRBJ1-2, with a possible D match to TRBD1 (5 bases). Per germline, CDR1 LNHNV and CDR2 YYDKDF (reference sequence). The CDR3 has 16 residues. Trimming removed 1 base from V and 5 bases from J, with 17 bases in between. The CDR3 region has the DNA TGTGCCACCAGCAGAGCCGTCGGCAGGGAACGGTATGGCTACACCTTC. It encodes CATSRAVGRERYGYTF.

V usage is TRBV30 and J usage is TRBJ1-4; D is possibly TRBD1 (6 bases). Germline V gives CDR1 GTSNPN, CDR2 SVGIG (reference sequence). There are 12 residues in the CDR3. The V gene lost 0 bases and the J gene lost 11 bases, with 10 bases spanning the gap. The CDR3 nucleotides are TGTGCCTGGAGTGTTGAGGGGGGGAAACTGTTTTTT. Amino acids: CAWSVEGGKLFF.

The chain is built from TRBV11-3 and TRBJ1-1, with TRBD1 matching over 7 bases. Germline CDR1 SGHNT, CDR2 YENEEA. This CDR3 is built from 12 residues. V shed 5 bases and J 6 bases; nucleotides not matched to a gene: 3. This CDR3 is CASSPTGAEAFF. For the CDR3, the DNA is TGTGCCAGCAGCCCAACAGGGGCTGAAGCTTTCTTT.

The rearrangement links TRBV6-1 to TRBJ2-7; TRBD1 agrees at 7 bases. Trimming cost V 4 bases and J 2 bases; bases outside gene matches: 2. Germline CDR1 reads MNHNS; CDR2 reads SASEGT. The CDR3 covers 13 residues. As DNA, the CDR3 is TGTGCCAGCAGTGTTGGACAGGCCTACGAGCAGTACTTC. Its protein is CASSVGQAYEQYF.